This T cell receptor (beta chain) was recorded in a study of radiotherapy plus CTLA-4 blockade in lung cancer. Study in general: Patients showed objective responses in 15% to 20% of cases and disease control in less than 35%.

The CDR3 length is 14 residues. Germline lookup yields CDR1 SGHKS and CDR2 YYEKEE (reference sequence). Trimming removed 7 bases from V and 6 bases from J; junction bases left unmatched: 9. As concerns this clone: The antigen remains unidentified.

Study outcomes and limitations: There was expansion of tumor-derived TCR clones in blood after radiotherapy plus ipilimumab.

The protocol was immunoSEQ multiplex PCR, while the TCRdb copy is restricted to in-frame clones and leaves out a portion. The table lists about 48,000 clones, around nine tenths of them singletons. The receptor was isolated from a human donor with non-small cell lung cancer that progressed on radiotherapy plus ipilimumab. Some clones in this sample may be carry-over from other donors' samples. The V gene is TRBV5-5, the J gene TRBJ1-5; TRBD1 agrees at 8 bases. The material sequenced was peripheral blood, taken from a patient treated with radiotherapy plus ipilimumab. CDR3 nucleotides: TGTGCCAGCGACTCAGGGGGCGCAATTCAGCCCCAGCATTTT. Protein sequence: CASDSGGAIQPQHF.